The 22 T cell receptor beta chains given below trace back to one sample, sequenced in a study of regulatory dendritic cells for organ transplantation. Their target antigens are unknown. The repertoire was sequenced with immunoSEQ multiplex PCR; TCRdb's copy has only in-frame clones and lacks some. The repertoire holds approximately 9,300 clones, with approximately 80% as singletons. Sorted subsets were CFSE-labeled and cultured four to five days with allogeneic dendritic cells. The sample consisted of memory CD4+ T cells from blood cultured with dendritic cells. Subset noted: CD45RO+ memory T cells. Receptor source: a human donor in good health.

The rearrangement links TRBV7-8 to TRBJ2-1, with D hard to call. CDR3 length: 14 residues. CDR1 is SGHVS and CDR2 is FQNEAQ in the germline V gene. With 5 bases removed from V and 0 bases from J, the gap between germline ends came to 8 bases. CDR3 nucleotides: TGTGCCAGCAGCGAATACAACTCCTACAATGAGCAGTTCTTC. Translated: CASSEYNSYNEQFF.

This clone has more than one count but fewer than ten. The chain uses TRBV2 and TRBJ1-2; D not resolved. The germline gives CDR1 SNHLY, CDR2 FYNNEI. The CDR3 totals 14 residues. The V end lost 4 bases, the J end lost 6 bases, and 15 bases lay between the germline ends. In nucleotides, the CDR3 is TGTGCCAGCAGTGTAGGCTCAATTGGGGATGGCTACACCTTC. This translates into CASSVGSIGDGYTF.

The V gene is TRBV4-2, the J gene TRBJ1-1; the match to TRBD1 covers 7 bases. The CDR3 has 13 residues. J gave up 5 bases and V 3 bases, and 3 bases lay outside the gene matches. CDR1 LGHNA and CDR2 YNFKEQ come from the germline V gene. The CDR3 nucleotides read TGTGCCAGCAGCCACGAGGACAGGACTGAAGCTTTCTTT. This codes for CASSHEDRTEAFF.

This clone has a single count. The chain is built from TRBV4-3 and TRBJ2-2; D is perhaps TRBD1 (5 bases). CDR3 length: 14 amino acids. The V gene's germline CDR1 is LGHNA and CDR2 YSLEER. The V and J ends lost 3 bases and 4 bases respectively, with 9 bases between them. The CDR3 bases are TGCGCCAGCAGCCAGGAAGGGGTCACCGGGGAGCTGTTTTTT. It specifies CASSQEGVTGELFF.

This clone has just one count. V and J are TRBV15 and TRBJ2-2; a possible D gene is TRBD2 (6 bases). The CDR3 is 17 amino acids. CDR1 and CDR2 from the germline V gene are LNHNV and YYDKDF (reference sequence). V lost 1 base and J lost 4, with 16 bases in between. CDR3 loop: CATSRGDALAPTGELFF. The DNA of the CDR3 is TGTGCCACCAGCAGAGGGGATGCGCTAGCGCCCACCGGGGAGCTGTTTTTT.

V gene TRBV10-3 combines with J gene TRBJ2-1; 7 bases are shared with TRBD1. This CDR3 region has 13 residues. Unmatched junction bases numbered 7, after V lost 6 bases and J lost 8 bases. Germline V gene lookup returns CDR1 ENHRY and CDR2 SYGVKD. CDR3 loop: CAISGTAPDEQFF. The CDR3 DNA is TGTGCCATCAGCGGGACAGCACCAGATGAGCAGTTCTTC.

The chain carries TRBV28 and TRBJ2-7, with D tentatively TRBD1 (6 bases). The CDR3 has 15 residues. Germline CDR1 is MDHEN and CDR2 is SYDVKM. V lost 3 bases and J 1 base, leaving 13 bases between the germline ends. The CDR3 DNA reads as TGTGCCAGCAGTTTGGGACAAACGGGGTCCTACGAGCAGTACTTC. Translated, it gives CASSLGQTGSYEQYF.

This rearrangement joins TRBV7-2 to TRBJ2-2; maybe TRBD2 (5 bases). The germline V gene has CDR1 SGHTA and CDR2 FQGNSA. This CDR3 is 16 amino acids long. The V gene lost 5 bases and the J gene lost 5 bases, with 18 bases spanning the gap. The CDR3 reads CASSLGSGILTGELFF. The CDR3 DNA reads TGTGCCAGCAGCCTGGGGAGTGGCATCCTGACCGGGGAGCTGTTTTTT. The variable domain in full, completed from reference TRBV7-2 and TRBJ2-2, reads GAGVSQSPSNKVTEKGKDVELRCDPISGHTALYWYRQSLGQGLEFLIYFQGNSAPDKSGLPSDRFSAERTGGSVSTLTIQRTQQEDSAVYLCASSLGSGILTGELFFGEGSRLTVL.

This chain connects TRBV2 to TRBJ1-2; D might be TRBD1 (5 bases). The CDR3 spans 12 residues. The ends were cut back, 6 bases at V and 5 bases at J, with 10 bases in the middle. From germline, CDR1 is SNHLY and CDR2 FYNNEI. DNA for the CDR3: TGTGCCAGCAGCAGGGAGATATATGGCTACACCTTC. Translation: CASSREIYGYTF.

V and J are TRBV5-8 and TRBJ2-7, with D maybe TRBD1 (6 bases). Trimming shortened V by 2 bases and J by 6 bases, and 15 bases separated the two germline ends. CDR1 is SGHTS, CDR2 YDEGEE, per germline. This CDR3 has 14 residues. CDR3 residues: CASSFSRGFSEQYF. DNA for the CDR3: TGTGCCAGCAGCTTTTCCAGGGGATTTAGCGAGCAGTACTTC.

The J gene is TRBJ2-1, the V gene TRBV7-9; D is undetermined. V lost 0 bases to trimming and J lost 0 bases, with 6 bases between them. This CDR3 comprises 15 residues. Germline V CDR1 and CDR2: SEHNR, FQNEAQ (reference sequence). The DNA for the CDR3 is TGTGCCAGCAGCTTAGCAGGGTACTCCTACAATGAGCAGTTCTTC. Translation: CASSLAGYSYNEQFF. Full variable domain (remainder filled in from reference TRBV7-9 and TRBJ2-1): DTGVSQNPRHKITKRGQNVTFRCDPISEHNRLYWYRQTLGQGPEFLTYFQNEAQLEKSRLLSDRFSAERPKGSFSTLEIQRTEQGDSAMYLCASSLAGYSYNEQFFGPGTRLTVL.

This clone was seen once. This sequence joins TRBV7-2 and TRBJ2-3; 7 bases are a match to TRBD2. The CDR3 is 15 residues long. V was clipped by 5 bases and J by 2 bases; unmatched bases: 7. Germline loops: CDR1 SGHTA, CDR2 FQGNSA. The CDR3 DNA follows: TGTGCCAGCAGCCCCGTCGCGGGGGTCACAGATACGCAGTATTTT. It yields the protein CASSPVAGVTDTQYF.

This clone was found a few times. The gene calls are TRBV4-2 and TRBJ1-5; D remains unclear. Trimming took 5 bases from V and 5 from J, leaving 10 bases between them. CDR1 is LGHNA and CDR2 is YNFKEQ in the germline V gene. This CDR3 comprises 13 residues. CDR3 nucleotide sequence: TGTGCCAGCAGCACCCAGGTTGATCAGCCCCAGCATTTT. It specifies CASSTQVDQPQHF.

The V gene is TRBV7-2, the J gene TRBJ2-3; 8 positions agree with TRBD1. Trimming cost V 6 bases and J 4 bases; bases outside gene matches: 6. The CDR3 runs to 14 residues. Germline V lookup: CDR1 SGHTA, CDR2 FQGNSA. CDR3 DNA: TGTGCCAGCAGGAAGGACAGGGTGCCAGATACGCAGTATTTT. This encodes CASRKDRVPDTQYF.

The chain has TRBV4-3 and TRBJ2-3; no clear D. CDR3 size: 16 residues. Germline CDR1 reads LGHNA; CDR2 reads YSLEER. The V end was cut by 0 bases, the J end by 0 bases, with 10 bases between. CDR3 sequence: CASSQEWAASTDTQYF. The CDR3 DNA is TGCGCCAGCAGCCAAGAGTGGGCAGCGAGCACAGATACGCAGTATTTT.

CDR3 sequence reads: CASTTPQSGRDTGELFF. CDR3 DNA: TGTGCCAGCACCACCCCCCAGTCGGGGAGGGACACCGGGGAGCTGTTTTTT. The V call is TRBV21-1, the J call TRBJ2-2; the D segment call TRBD2 is taken from the table without a DNA check. TRBV21-1 is termed a pseudogene. This CDR3 region has 17 residues.

The chain joins TRBV11-2 to TRBJ2-3; the match to TRBD2 covers 7 bases. V gave up 5 bases and J gave up 5 bases; unmatched junction bases: 13. Germline CDR1 is SGHAT and CDR2 is FQNNGV. The CDR3 length is 16 residues. The CDR3 protein is CASSQEWGRAVDTQYF. CDR3 coding DNA: TGTGCCAGCAGCCAAGAGTGGGGGAGGGCAGTAGATACGCAGTATTTT.

This clone has more than one count but fewer than ten. At the DNA level, this CDR3 is encoded by other sequences in the same sample as well. The V gene is TRBV4-3, the J gene TRBJ1-1; D is uncertain. Germline values: CDR1 LGHNA, CDR2 YSLEER. Deletions cut 0 bases from V and 1 base from J, with 6 bases between. The CDR3 contains 14 residues. DNA for the CDR3: TGCGCCAGCAGCCAAGAAGCAGGGAACACTGAAGCTTTCTTT. Its translation: CASSQEAGNTEAFF.

In this sample, this clone turned up once. The rearrangement joins TRBV7-6 to TRBJ1-3; D unclear. This CDR3 has 14 amino acids. Germline V gene data show CDR1 as SGHVS and CDR2 as FNYEAQ. The V end was cut by 5 bases, the J end by 0 bases, with 8 bases between. In nucleotides, the CDR3 is TGTGCCAGCAGCCGTGGAGGCTCTGGAAACACCATATATTTT. It encodes CASSRGGSGNTIYF.

The rearrangement links TRBV29-1 to TRBJ1-1, with D unresolved. From germline, CDR1 is SQVTM and CDR2 ANQGSEA. V dropped 3 bases and J dropped 4 bases, with 12 bases sitting between them. The CDR3 runs to 13 residues. For the CDR3, the DNA is TGCAGCGTTGAGTTGGGGTCCCTCACTGAAGCTTTCTTT. Translated, it gives CSVELGSLTEAFF.

V gene TRBV5-1 combines with J gene TRBJ1-1; 9 nucleotides agree with TRBD1. V lost 4 bases to trimming and J lost 3 bases; unmatched junction nucleotides: 4. The CDR3 loop spans 14 amino acids. Germline V gene sequence: CDR1 SGHRS, CDR2 YFSETQ. CDR3 amino acids: CASSIQGAHTEAFF. For the CDR3, the DNA is TGCGCCAGCAGCATACAGGGGGCTCACACTGAAGCTTTCTTT.

This chain links TRBV7-2 with TRBJ2-1, with D possibly TRBD1 on 5 matching bases. Trimming took 1 base from V and 6 from J, leaving 16 bases between them. The CDR3 runs to 16 residues. The germline V gene encodes CDR1 SGHTA and CDR2 FQGNSA. The CDR3 loop reads CASSLDNGQGSNEQFF. CDR3 sequence (DNA): TGTGCCAGCAGCTTAGACAATGGACAAGGTAGCAATGAGCAGTTCTTC.